This TCR beta chain was documented in a study of technical replicates of blood from several donors (dated by TCRdb to 2016 to 2017). Library preparation employed the immunoSEQ multiplex PCR assay. What TCRdb holds here is the immuneACCESS table cut down to in-frame rearrangements. Part of the clones is not present; checked against another copy, under half of the missing clones reflect an unresolved V gene, and the others are unexplained. Across this sample there are 50,000 to 80,000 clones, with around nine tenths seen only once. About 4.8% of the sample belongs to the ten largest clones. About this clone: This receptor's antigen is unknown. Base qualities are not provided; no much larger clone lies one nucleotide away.

The CDR3 measures 15 amino acids from cysteine to phenylalanine. The entry retains the CDR3 DNA only, 45 bases that are in frame from base 1. As encoded in the germline V gene, CDR1 is SGHDT while CDR2 is YYEEEE. V drops 4 bases and J drops 6 bases, leaving 16 bases in between. Source material: PBMCs. Recombination connected TRBV5-6 to TRBJ2-2; the D gene identity is not certain. The TCR sequence derives from a human donor in good health. Some clones in this sample may be carry-over from other donors' samples. The encoded CDR3 is CASSLLQLGSGELFF. The nucleotides read TGTGCCAGCAGCCTCTTACAGCTCGGCTCCGGGGAGCTGTTTTTT.